The next 2 T cell receptor beta chains were all read from a single sample in a study of shared clonotypes between healthy human individuals. The naive CD8 population came from CD45RO-negative cells selected for CCR7, without terminally differentiated effector memory CD45RA+ cells. Assay used: immunoSEQ multiplex PCR; TCRdb lists only in-frame clones, some missing. The sample records around 640,000 clones, 96% being singletons. The source material was naive CD8+ T cells sorted from blood. The receptors here all came from a woman aged 30 to 39 in good health.

The chain carries TRBV14 and TRBJ2-1; D gene ambiguous. Trimming left V 1 base short and J 10 bases short, with 8 bases between. This CDR3 has 12 residues. The germline V gene has CDR1 SGHDN and CDR2 FVKESK. The CDR3 reads CASSQGAGEQFF. CDR3 coding DNA: TGTGCCAGCAGCCAAGGTGCAGGAGAGCAGTTCTTC.

The chain carries TRBV7-6 and TRBJ1-5, with 9 positions matching TRBD1. Germline CDR1 reads SGHVS; CDR2 reads FNYEAQ. The junction had 9 bases not matched to a gene; V was cut back by 5 bases and J by 1 base. CDR3 length: 17 amino acids. In DNA form, the CDR3 reads TGTGCCAGCAGCCACCGGGACAGGGATCTCAGCAATCAGCCCCAGCATTTT. Its protein is CASSHRDRDLSNQPQHF. Filled out from reference TRBV7-6 and TRBJ1-5, the complete variable domain reads GAGVSQSPRYKVTKRGQDVALRCDPISGHVSLYWYRQALGQGPEFLTYFNYEAQQDKSGLPNDRFSAERPEGSISTLTIQRTEQRDSAMYRCASSHRDRDLSNQPQHFGDGTRLSIL.